These 28 T cell receptor beta chains originate from one sample sequenced in a study of shared clonotypes between healthy human individuals. Profiled with immunoSEQ multiplex PCR; TCRdb holds only in-frame clones, not every one. Among a few hundred thousand clones, around 80% were seen once, and the ten largest hold over 9.5%. The source material was PBMCs. Receptors originate from a woman aged 40 to 49 in good health. Some clones in this sample may be carry-over from other donors' samples.

The rearrangement links TRBV5-4 to TRBJ2-1, with TRBD2 matching 9 bases. The CDR3 runs 20 residues. With 0 bases clipped from V and 2 bases from J, the junction kept 15 bases outside the gene matches. Germline assignment: CDR1 SGHNT and CDR2 YYREEE (reference sequence). Here the CDR3 reads CASSLVEGASGAPTYNEQFF. The DNA of the CDR3 is TGTGCCAGCAGCTTGGTCGAAGGGGCTAGCGGGGCGCCAACCTACAATGAGCAGTTCTTC.

The CDR3 loop reads CASSLSRGPTYEQYF. The CDR3 DNA reads TGTGCCAGCAGCTTAAGCAGGGGACCTACCTACGAGCAGTACTTC. The genes are TRBV7-3 and TRBJ2-7; the D gene is possibly TRBD1 (6 bases). The CDR3 spans 15 residues. Germline V gene data show CDR1 as SGHTA and CDR2 as FQGTGA. V was trimmed by 1 base and J by 2 bases, leaving 12 bases between them.

CDR3 sequence (DNA): TGTGCCAGCAGCTTAGTGTCGTTGGGCGAGGGCACCGGGGAGCTGTTTTTT. It specifies CASSLVSLGEGTGELFF. J is TRBJ2-2 and V is TRBV27; possible D gene TRBD2, 5 bases. Germline V lookup: CDR1 MNHEY, CDR2 SMNVEV (reference sequence). V lost 6 bases, J lost 4 bases, and 21 bases lay in between. The length of the CDR3 is 17 residues.

The rearrangement uses TRBV4-2 and TRBJ2-5; D is ambiguous. With 4 bases removed from V and 2 bases from J, the gap between germline ends came to 14 bases. The CDR3 spans 15 residues. Germline lookup yields CDR1 LGHNA and CDR2 YNFKEQ. CDR3: CASSPLGHTQETQYF. DNA for the CDR3: TGTGCCAGCAGCCCGCTCGGGCACACTCAAGAGACCCAGTACTTC.

V and J are TRBV29-1 and TRBJ2-7; D is uncertain. The CDR3 has 14 residues. Trimming shortened V by 1 base and J by 0 bases, and 10 bases separated the two germline ends. The germline gives CDR1 SQVTM, CDR2 ANQGSEA. CDR3 sequence: CSVEAAEFSYEQYF. CDR3 in DNA: TGCAGCGTTGAAGCAGCAGAATTCTCCTACGAGCAGTACTTC.

This sequence joins TRBV7-9 and TRBJ1-5, with D hard to call. V was pared by 3 bases and J by 7 bases, with 16 bases between. Germline V gene sequence: CDR1 SEHNR, CDR2 FQNEAQ (reference sequence). The CDR3 consists of 15 residues. In nucleotides, the CDR3 is TGTGCCAGCAGCTTGGGTTCGAACGGGGTACAGCCCCAGCATTTT. It codes for CASSLGSNGVQPQHF.

For the CDR3, the DNA is TGTGCCAGCAGAGGGACCCGTTTAGGCCCCACAGATACGCAGTATTTT. Translation gives CASRGTRLGPTDTQYF. The gene calls are TRBV7-8 and TRBJ2-3; D could derive from TRBD1 or TRBD2 (5 bases each). Trimming pared 6 bases from V and 2 bases from J, leaving 18 bases between. This CDR3 has 16 residues. Germline V gives CDR1 SGHVS, CDR2 FQNEAQ.

J is TRBJ2-5 and V is TRBV7-2; no clear D. The V end was cut by 3 bases, the J end by 7 bases, with 12 bases between. CDR1 and CDR2 (germline): SGHTA, FQGNSA. This CDR3 is 13 amino acids long. This CDR3 reads CASSFVDWGTQYF. The CDR3 nucleotides read TGTGCCAGCAGCTTCGTCGATTGGGGGACCCAGTACTTC.

The chain couples TRBV5-1 to TRBJ1-1; D is undetermined. Trimming pared 5 bases from V and 3 bases from J, leaving 11 bases between. Germline CDR1 reads SGHRS; CDR2 reads YFSETQ. The CDR3 covers 13 residues. CDR3 residues: CASRPYKDTEAFF. The CDR3 DNA reads as TGCGCCAGCAGACCCTACAAAGACACTGAAGCTTTCTTT.

This chain joins TRBV4-1 and TRBJ1-1, with D perhaps TRBD1 (5 bases). The germline V gene encodes CDR1 MGHRA and CDR2 YSYEKL. The CDR3 has 14 amino acids. Trimming took off 4 bases at V and 5 bases at J, with 14 bases between the two ends. CDR3 DNA sequence: TGCGCCAGCAGCCCTCAGGGCTCCAGAACTGAAGCTTTCTTT. Translated: CASSPQGSRTEAFF.

V is TRBV28 and J is TRBJ2-1; the match to TRBD2 covers 7 bases. The germline V gene has CDR1 MDHEN and CDR2 SYDVKM. V lost 4 bases to trimming and J lost 3 bases; unmatched junction nucleotides: 3. The CDR3 loop spans 14 amino acids. The CDR3 DNA follows: TGTGCCAGCAGTTACACTAGCGACTACAATGAGCAGTTCTTC. Protein product: CASSYTSDYNEQFF.

J is TRBJ2-7 and V is TRBV10-1, with 10 bases identical to TRBD2. Germline V gene sequence: CDR1 WNHNN, CDR2 SYGVQD (reference sequence). This CDR3 has 14 residues. Losses at the gene ends were 4 bases for V and 4 bases for J; bases not matched to a gene: 4. The CDR3 reads CASSAAGGPYEQYF. The CDR3 coding sequence is TGCGCCAGCAGTGCAGCGGGAGGGCCATACGAGCAGTACTTC.

With regard to this clone: This is likely an artifact of a read error, given a far larger clone one base away. The genes are TRBV6-1 and TRBJ2-5; D is uncertain. Per germline, CDR1 MNHNS and CDR2 SASEGT. The CDR3 contains 16 residues. Here the CDR3 reads CAGSEALGNPTETQYF. The DNA of the CDR3 is TGTGCCGGCAGTGAAGCTCTCGGAAACCCAACGGAGACCCAGTACTTC.

The gene calls are TRBV30 and TRBJ1-2; TRBD1 might be the D (5 bases). Germline CDR1 is GTSNPN and CDR2 is SVGIG (reference sequence). This CDR3 comprises 15 residues. V gave up 1 base and J gave up 5 bases, with 17 bases separating them. In DNA, the CDR3 is TGTGCCTGGAGTGACGATTTCCACGGGGGTTATGGCTACACCTTC. Translation: CAWSDDFHGGYGYTF.

The chain employs TRBV6-1 and TRBJ2-1, with D perhaps TRBD2 (6 bases). Germline values: CDR1 MNHNS, CDR2 SASEGT. Between the trimmed V and J ends, which lost 5 bases and 4 bases, there was a span of 12 bases. The length of the CDR3 is 14 residues. The CDR3 region is CASSNPGRYNEQFF. The DNA of the CDR3 is TGTGCCAGCAGTAACCCGGGGAGGTACAATGAGCAGTTCTTC.

The rearrangement uses TRBV7-2 and TRBJ2-3, with 11 positions matching TRBD2. The junction had 9 bases not matched to a gene; V was cut back by 4 bases and J by 0 bases. This CDR3 comprises 18 residues. CDR1 is SGHTA, CDR2 FQGNSA, per germline. This chain's CDR3 is CASSSRTSGRHSTDTQYF. The CDR3 DNA is TGTGCCAGCAGCTCGCGGACTAGCGGGCGCCATAGCACAGATACGCAGTATTTT. The full variable domain, rest sourced from reference TRBV7-2 and TRBJ2-3, is GAGVSQSPSNKVTEKGKDVELRCDPISGHTALYWYRQSLGQGLEFLIYFQGNSAPDKSGLPSDRFSAERTGGSVSTLTIQRTQQEDSAVYLCASSSRTSGRHSTDTQYFGPGTRLTVL.

Comment on this clone: At one of its ends the junction is not consistent with the germline gene, which may arise from a read error. The rearrangement joins TRBV7-7 to TRBJ2-1; either TRBD1 or TRBD2 may fit D (5 bases each). The germline CDR1 and CDR2 sequences are SSHAT and FNYEAQ (reference sequence). There are 12 residues in the CDR3. CDR3 sequence reads: CASRGEESEQFF. CDR3 bases: TGTGCTAGCAGAGGGGAAGAGAGTGAGCAGTTCTTC.

This clone was observed a few times. The CDR3 spells CASSSSTLAGGMNEQFF. The CDR3 DNA follows: TGCGCCAGCAGCTCCTCTACGCTAGCGGGAGGCATGAATGAGCAGTTCTTC. The gene calls are TRBV5-1 and TRBJ2-1; 11 positions agree with TRBD2. The CDR3 loop spans 17 amino acids. The V and J ends lost 3 bases and 7 bases, in that order; junction bases with no gene match: 12. Per the germline V gene, CDR1 is SGHRS and CDR2 is YFSETQ.

This chain uses TRBV28 with TRBJ2-7; 7 nucleotides align to TRBD1. From germline, CDR1 is MDHEN and CDR2 SYDVKM. The CDR3 spans 15 residues. V lost 8 bases to trimming and J lost 3 bases; unmatched junction nucleotides: 13. The DNA for the CDR3 is TGTGCCAGCGCACCGGGACAGCCAACCAACTACGAGCAGTACTTC. Translating it yields CASAPGQPTNYEQYF.

The genes are TRBV6-1 and TRBJ1-5; TRBD1 matches at 7 bases. Germline V gives CDR1 MNHNS, CDR2 SASEGT. The CDR3 has 14 residues. V lost 6 bases, J lost 1 base, and 3 bases stayed unmatched. CDR3 sequence (DNA): TGTGCCAGCAGGTTGGGACAGAGCAATCAGCCCCAGCATTTT. Encoded protein: CASRLGQSNQPQHF.

The gene calls are TRBV9 and TRBJ2-5; 8 nucleotides line up with TRBD2. V gave up 0 bases and J gave up 5 bases; unmatched junction bases: 9. Germline V CDR1 and CDR2: SGDLS, YYNGEE. This CDR3 is built from 16 residues. The CDR3: CASSVVPGLAGETQYF. As DNA, the CDR3 is TGTGCCAGCAGCGTAGTGCCAGGACTAGCCGGGGAGACCCAGTACTTC. The full variable domain, rest sourced from reference TRBV9 and TRBJ2-5, is DSGVTQTPKHLITATGQRVTLRCSPRSGDLSVYWYQQSLDQGLQFLIQYYNGEERAKGNILERFSAQQFPDLHSELNLSSLELGDSALYFCASSVVPGLAGETQYFGPGTRLLVL.

V gene TRBV28 combines with J gene TRBJ2-1, with 12 bases that match TRBD2. There are 16 residues in the CDR3. Germline V gene lookup returns CDR1 MDHEN and CDR2 SYDVKM. The J segment lost 4 bases and the V segment lost 3 bases, leaving 4 bases of the junction unmatched. CDR3 residues: CASSLLAGGRYNEQFF. CDR3 DNA: TGTGCCAGCAGTTTGCTAGCGGGAGGGCGATACAATGAGCAGTTCTTC. The whole variable domain, remainder taken from reference TRBV28 and TRBJ2-1, is DVKVTQSSRYLVKRTGEKVFLECVQDMDHENMFWYRQDPGLGLRLIYFSYDVKMKEKGDIPEGYSVSREKKERFSLILESASTNQTSMYLCASSLLAGGRYNEQFFGPGTRLTVL.

V is TRBV28 and J is TRBJ2-1; 10 nucleotides align to TRBD2. Germline-derived CDR1 and CDR2 are MDHEN and SYDVKM. Trimming at V came to 5 bases and at J to 5 bases, leaving 12 bases not matched to a gene. CDR3 length equals 17 residues. Here the CDR3 reads CASSVLAGVFSDNEQFF. The CDR3 nucleotides read TGTGCCAGCAGTGTCCTAGCGGGAGTTTTTTCAGACAATGAGCAGTTCTTC.

The rearrangement joins TRBV10-2 to TRBJ1-2; TRBD1 agrees at 8 bases. From germline, CDR1 is WSHSY and CDR2 SAAADI. Trimming took 6 bases from V and 8 from J; bases not matched to a gene: 11. The CDR3 spans 14 residues. CDR3 loop: CASSPSTGARGYTF. CDR3 coding DNA: TGCGCCAGCAGCCCCTCGACAGGGGCGAGGGGCTACACCTTC.

As for this clone: This CDR3 is also generated by other DNA sequences in the sample. The V gene is TRBV28, the J gene TRBJ2-1; possibly TRBD1 for D (6 bases). The CDR3 has 14 amino acids. Per the germline V gene, CDR1 is MDHEN and CDR2 is SYDVKM. V lost 2 bases and J lost 1, with 6 bases in between. CDR3 bases: TGTGCCAGCAGTTTACAGGGGTCCTACAATGAGCAGTTCTTC. This translates into CASSLQGSYNEQFF.

The chain combines TRBV19 with TRBJ2-3, with a tentative D call TRBD2 (6 bases). V shed 2 bases and J shed 2 bases, with 11 bases lying between them. Per the germline V gene, CDR1 is LNHDA and CDR2 is SQIVND (reference sequence). CDR3 length: 15 residues. The CDR3 coding sequence is TGTGCCAGTAGTATACCGGCGGGGATCACAGATACGCAGTATTTT. The encoded protein is CASSIPAGITDTQYF.

The chain links TRBV2 to TRBJ1-3, with D maybe TRBD1 (6 bases). The CDR3 is 15 residues long. The germline gives CDR1 SNHLY, CDR2 FYNNEI. The V end lost 4 bases, the J end lost 4 bases, and 14 bases lay between the germline ends. The CDR3 protein is CASSGRTGGGNTIYF. In DNA form, the CDR3 reads TGTGCCAGCAGTGGTCGGACCGGGGGCGGAAACACCATATATTTT.

This clone was observed a few times. The V gene is TRBV7-2, the J gene TRBJ2-1; 7 bases are a match to TRBD2. Germline trimming cut 2 bases from V and 1 base from J; bases unmatched to any gene: 5. From germline, CDR1 is SGHTA and CDR2 FQGNSA. The CDR3 is 16 residues long. CDR3: CASSLSSGGSYNEQFF. As DNA, the CDR3 is TGTGCCAGCAGCTTATCTAGCGGAGGTTCCTACAATGAGCAGTTCTTC.